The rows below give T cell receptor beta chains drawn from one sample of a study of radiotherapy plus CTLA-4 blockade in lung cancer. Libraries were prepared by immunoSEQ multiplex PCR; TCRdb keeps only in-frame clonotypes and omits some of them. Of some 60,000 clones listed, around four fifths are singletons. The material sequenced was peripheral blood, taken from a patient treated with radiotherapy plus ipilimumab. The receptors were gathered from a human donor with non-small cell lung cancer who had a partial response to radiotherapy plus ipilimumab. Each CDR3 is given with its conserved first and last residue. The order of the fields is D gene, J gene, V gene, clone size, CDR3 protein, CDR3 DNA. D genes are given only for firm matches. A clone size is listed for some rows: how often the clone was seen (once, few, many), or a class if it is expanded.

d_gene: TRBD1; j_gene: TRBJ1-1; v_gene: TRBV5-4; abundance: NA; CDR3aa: CASTLGDRTNTEAFF; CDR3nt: TGTGCCAGCACCCTGGGGGACAGGACGAACACTGAAGCTTTCTTT
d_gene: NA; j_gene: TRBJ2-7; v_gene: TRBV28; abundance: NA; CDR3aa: CASSLWRQLSYEQYF; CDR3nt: TGTGCCAGCAGTTTGTGGCGGCAACTCTCCTACGAGCAGTACTTC
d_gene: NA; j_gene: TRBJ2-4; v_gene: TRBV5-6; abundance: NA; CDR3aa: CASSLGAAIAKNIQYF; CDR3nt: TGTGCCAGCAGCTTGGGGGCAGCTATAGCCAAAAACATTCAGTACTTC
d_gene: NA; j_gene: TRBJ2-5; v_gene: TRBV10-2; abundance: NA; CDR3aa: CASSGGPFLKTQYF; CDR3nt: TGCGCCAGCAGTGGCGGCCCCTTTTTAAAGACCCAGTACTTC
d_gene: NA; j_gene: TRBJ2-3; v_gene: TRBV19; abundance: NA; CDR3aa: CASSPRDSLTDTQYF; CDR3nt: TGTGCCAGTAGTCCCCGGGACTCACTCACAGATACGCAGTATTTT
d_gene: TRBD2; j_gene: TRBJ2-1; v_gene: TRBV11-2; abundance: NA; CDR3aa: CASSPPESGGANEQFF; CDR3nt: TGTGCCAGCAGCCCCCCAGAAAGCGGGGGGGCCAATGAGCAGTTCTTC
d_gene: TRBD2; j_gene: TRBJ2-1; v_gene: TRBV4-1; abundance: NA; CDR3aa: CASSQPGTSGVYEQFF; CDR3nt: TGCGCCAGCAGCCAGCCCGGGACTAGCGGGGTATATGAGCAGTTCTTC
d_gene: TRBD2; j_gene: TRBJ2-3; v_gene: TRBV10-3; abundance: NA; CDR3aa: CAISQGGLAHADTQYF; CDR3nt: TGTGCCATCAGCCAGGGGGGACTAGCGCATGCAGATACGCAGTATTTT
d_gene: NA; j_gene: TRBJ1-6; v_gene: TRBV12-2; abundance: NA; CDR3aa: CASRLAQGPNSPLHF; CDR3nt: TGTGCAAGTCGCTTAGCGCAGGGGCCTAATTCACCCCTCCACTTT
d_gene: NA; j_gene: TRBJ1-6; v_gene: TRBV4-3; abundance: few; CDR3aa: CASSQEARRRNSPLHF; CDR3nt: TGCGCCAGCAGCCAAGAGGCCCGGCGGAGAAATTCACCCCTCCACTTT
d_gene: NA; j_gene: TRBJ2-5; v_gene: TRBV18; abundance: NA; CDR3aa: CASSPVNGHQETQYF; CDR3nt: TGTGCCAGCTCACCAGTGAATGGACATCAAGAGACCCAGTACTTC
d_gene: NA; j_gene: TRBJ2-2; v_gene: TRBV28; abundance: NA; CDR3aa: CASRTGTGNTGELFF; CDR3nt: TGTGCCAGCAGAACCGGGACTGGGAACACCGGGGAGCTGTTTTTT
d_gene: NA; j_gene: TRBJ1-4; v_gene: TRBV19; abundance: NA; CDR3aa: CASSGQQPTNEKLFF; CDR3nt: TGTGCCAGTAGTGGACAACAACCAACTAATGAAAAACTGTTTTTT
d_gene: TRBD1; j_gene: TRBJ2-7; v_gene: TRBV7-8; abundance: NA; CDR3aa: CASSPQGSEQYF; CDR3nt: TGTGCCAGCAGTCCACAGGGGTCCGAGCAGTACTTC
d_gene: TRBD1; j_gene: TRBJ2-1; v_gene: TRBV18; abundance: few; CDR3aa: CASSPSDRGPLNEQFF; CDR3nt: TGTGCCAGCTCACCTTCGGACAGGGGGCCTTTGAATGAGCAGTTCTTC
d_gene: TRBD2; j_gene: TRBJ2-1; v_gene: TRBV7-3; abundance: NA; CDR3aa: CASSLTGVASGGAGSYNEQFF; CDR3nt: TGTGCCAGCAGCTTAACAGGTGTGGCTAGCGGGGGGGCCGGATCCTACAATGAGCAGTTCTTC
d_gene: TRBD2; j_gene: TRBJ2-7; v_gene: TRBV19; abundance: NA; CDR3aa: CASSAYGGEQYF; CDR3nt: TGTGCCAGTAGTGCATACGGGGGGGAGCAGTACTTC
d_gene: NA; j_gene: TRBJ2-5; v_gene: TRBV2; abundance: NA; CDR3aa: CASRDIWGYQETQYF; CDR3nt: TGTGCCAGCAGGGACATTTGGGGTTACCAAGAGACCCAGTACTTC
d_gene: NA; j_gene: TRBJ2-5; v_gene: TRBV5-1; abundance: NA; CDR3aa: CASSRGGQAPQETQYF; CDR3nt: TGCGCCAGCAGCCGCGGGGGACAGGCCCCCCAAGAGACCCAGTACTTC
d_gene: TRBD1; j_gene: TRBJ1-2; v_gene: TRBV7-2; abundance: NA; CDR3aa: CASVSDRVKGYTF; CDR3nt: TGTGCCAGCGTATCGGACAGGGTCAAAGGCTACACCTTC
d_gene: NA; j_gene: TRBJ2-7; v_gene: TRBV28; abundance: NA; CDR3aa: CASSTGPDRPSYEQYF; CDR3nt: TGTGCCAGCAGTACCGGACCGGACAGACCGTCCTACGAGCAGTACTTC
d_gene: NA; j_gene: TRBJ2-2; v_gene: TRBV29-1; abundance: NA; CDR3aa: CSVEAGTGELFF; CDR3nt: TGCAGCGTTGAAGCAGGGACCGGGGAGCTGTTTTTT
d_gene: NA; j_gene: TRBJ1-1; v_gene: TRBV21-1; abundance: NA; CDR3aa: CASSKGGNTGDTEAFF; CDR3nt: TGTGCCAGCAGCAAAGGCGGGAACACTGGGGACACTGAAGCTTTCTTT
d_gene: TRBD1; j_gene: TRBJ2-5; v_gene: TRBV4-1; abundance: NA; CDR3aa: CASSQDPPGGSIETQYF; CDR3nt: TGCGCCAGCAGCCAAGATCCCCCAGGGGGCTCGATCGAGACCCAGTACTTC
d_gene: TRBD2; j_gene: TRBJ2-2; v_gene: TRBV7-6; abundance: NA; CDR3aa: CASSFPSQSGGGLITGELFF; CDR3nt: TGTGCCAGCAGCTTCCCCAGTCAGAGCGGGGGGGGCCTGATCACCGGGGAGCTGTTTTTT
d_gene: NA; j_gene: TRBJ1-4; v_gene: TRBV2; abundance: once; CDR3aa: CASSDRVGSEKLFF; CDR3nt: TGTGCCAGCAGTGACAGGGTCGGATCTGAAAAACTGTTTTTT
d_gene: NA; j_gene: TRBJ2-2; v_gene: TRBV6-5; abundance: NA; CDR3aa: CASSKLNTGELFF; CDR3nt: TGTGCCAGCAGTAAACTAAACACCGGGGAGCTGTTTTTT
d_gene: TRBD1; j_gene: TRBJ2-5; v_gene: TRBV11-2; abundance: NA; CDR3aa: CASSLGLTGEETQYF; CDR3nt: TGTGCCAGCAGCTTGGGGCTAACAGGGGAAGAGACCCAGTACTTC
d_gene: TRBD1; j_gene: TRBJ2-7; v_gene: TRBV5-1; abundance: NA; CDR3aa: CASSLTGGGNSYEQYF; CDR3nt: TGCGCCAGCAGCCTCACAGGGGGTGGGAACTCCTACGAGCAGTACTTC
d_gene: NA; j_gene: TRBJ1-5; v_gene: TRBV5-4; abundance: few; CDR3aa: CASSLEGDSQPQHF; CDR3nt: TGTGCCAGCAGCTTGGAGGGGGATAGTCAGCCCCAGCATTTT
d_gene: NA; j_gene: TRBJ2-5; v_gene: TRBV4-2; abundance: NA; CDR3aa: CASSQRPGTPQETQYF; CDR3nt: TGTGCCAGCAGCCAGAGGCCCGGGACTCCGCAAGAGACCCAGTACTTC
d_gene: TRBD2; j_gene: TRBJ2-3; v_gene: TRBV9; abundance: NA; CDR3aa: CASSHTSGGHKNTDTQYF; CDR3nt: TGTGCCAGCAGCCATACTAGCGGGGGCCACAAAAACACAGATACGCAGTATTTT
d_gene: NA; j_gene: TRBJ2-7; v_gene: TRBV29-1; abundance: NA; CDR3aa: CSVEDRLQGSSSYEQYF; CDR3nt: TGCAGCGTTGAAGATCGCCTGCAGGGGTCGAGCTCCTACGAGCAGTACTTC
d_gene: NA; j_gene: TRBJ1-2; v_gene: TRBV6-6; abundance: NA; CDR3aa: CATSARFYGYTF; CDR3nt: TGTGCCACTTCGGCCAGGTTCTATGGCTACACCTTC
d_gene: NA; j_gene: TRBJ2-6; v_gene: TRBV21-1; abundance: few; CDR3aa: CASSEKRPLRGTGEYSGANVLTF; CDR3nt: TGTGCCAGCAGCGAAAAACGCCCCCTCCGAGGGACAGGGGAATACTCTGGGGCCAACGTCCTGACTTTC
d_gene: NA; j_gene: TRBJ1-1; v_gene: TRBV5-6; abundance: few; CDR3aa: CASSLLALGGEDEAFF; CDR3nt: TGTGCCAGCAGCTTGTTAGCCCTTGGAGGGGAAGATGAAGCTTTCTTT
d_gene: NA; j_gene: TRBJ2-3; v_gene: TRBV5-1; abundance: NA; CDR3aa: CASSLGPGSDTQYF; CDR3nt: TGCGCCAGCAGCTTGGGGCCGGGGTCGGATACGCAGTATTTT
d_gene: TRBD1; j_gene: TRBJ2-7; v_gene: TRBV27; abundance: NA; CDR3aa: CASSGPGQGDYEQYF; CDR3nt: TGTGCCAGCAGTGGGCCGGGACAGGGCGACTACGAGCAGTACTTC
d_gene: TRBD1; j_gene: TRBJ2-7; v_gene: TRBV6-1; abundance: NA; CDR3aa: CASSEPDRGHEQYF; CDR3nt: TGTGCCAGCAGTGAGCCCGACAGGGGCCACGAGCAGTACTTC
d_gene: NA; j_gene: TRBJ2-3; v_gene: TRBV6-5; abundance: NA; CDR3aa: CASSYYPFTDTQYF; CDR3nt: TGTGCCAGCAGTTACTATCCCTTCACAGATACGCAGTATTTT
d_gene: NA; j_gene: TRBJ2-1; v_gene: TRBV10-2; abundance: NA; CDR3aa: CASSESLGHRFF; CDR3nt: TGCGCCAGCAGTGAGTCGTTGGGGCATCGGTTCTTC
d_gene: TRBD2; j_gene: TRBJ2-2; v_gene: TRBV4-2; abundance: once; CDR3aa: CASSQVTGGGFTGELFF; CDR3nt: TGTGCCAGCAGCCAAGTCACCGGGGGGGGTTTCACCGGGGAGCTGTTTTTT
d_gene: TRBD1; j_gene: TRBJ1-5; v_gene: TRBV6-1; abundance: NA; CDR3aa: CASSFGQGNQPQHF; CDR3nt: TGTGCCAGCAGTTTTGGACAGGGCAATCAGCCCCAGCATTTT
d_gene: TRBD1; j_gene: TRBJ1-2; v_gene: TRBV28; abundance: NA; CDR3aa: CASEKGQGTRGGYTF; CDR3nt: TGTGCCAGCGAAAAAGGACAGGGGACGCGAGGTGGCTACACCTTC
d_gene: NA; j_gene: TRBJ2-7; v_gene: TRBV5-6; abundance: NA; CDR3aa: CASSLRGHLSSYEQYF; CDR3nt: TGTGCCAGCAGCTTAAGGGGACATCTGAGCTCCTACGAGCAGTACTTC
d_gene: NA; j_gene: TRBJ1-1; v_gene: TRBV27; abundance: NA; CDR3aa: CATADSLNTEAFF; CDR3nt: TGTGCCACCGCGGACAGCTTGAACACTGAAGCTTTCTTT
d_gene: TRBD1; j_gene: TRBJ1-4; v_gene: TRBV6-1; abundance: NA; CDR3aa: CASSSGQGGRKLFF; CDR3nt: TGTGCCAGCAGTTCTGGACAGGGTGGGAGAAAACTGTTTTTT
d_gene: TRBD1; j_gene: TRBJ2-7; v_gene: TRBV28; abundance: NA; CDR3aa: CASTRDRATSYEQYF; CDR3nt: TGTGCCAGCACCCGGGACAGGGCAACTTCCTACGAGCAGTACTTC
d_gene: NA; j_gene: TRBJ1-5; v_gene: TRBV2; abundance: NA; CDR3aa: CASSSGVSNQPQHF; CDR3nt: TGTGCCAGCAGCAGTGGTGTCAGCAATCAGCCCCAGCATTTT
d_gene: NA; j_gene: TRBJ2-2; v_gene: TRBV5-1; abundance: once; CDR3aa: CANSLGPGLATGELFF; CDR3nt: TGCGCCAACAGCTTGGGTCCGGGGTTGGCCACCGGGGAGCTGTTTTTT
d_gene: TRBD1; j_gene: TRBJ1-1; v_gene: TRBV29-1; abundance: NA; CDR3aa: CSVSQGATEAFF; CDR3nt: TGCAGCGTGTCACAGGGGGCCACTGAAGCTTTCTTT
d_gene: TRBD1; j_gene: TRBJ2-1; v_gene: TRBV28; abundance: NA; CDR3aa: CASISRAGGVIEQFF; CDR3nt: TGTGCCAGCATCAGTAGGGCAGGGGGTGTTATTGAGCAGTTCTTC
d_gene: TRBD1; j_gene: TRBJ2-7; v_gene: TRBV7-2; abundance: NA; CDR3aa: CASSFEGTGGYEQYF; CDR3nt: TGTGCCAGCAGCTTCGAAGGGACAGGGGGCTACGAGCAGTACTTC
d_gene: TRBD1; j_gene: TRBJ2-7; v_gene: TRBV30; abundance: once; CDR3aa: CAWSRGRAYEQYF; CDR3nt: TGTGCCTGGAGCAGGGGGCGAGCCTACGAGCAGTACTTC